This is a list of T cell receptor beta chains from one sample in a study of CXCR3-negative and CXCR3-positive naive CD8 T cells. Each CDR3 protein gets one entry in TCRdb, which reprocessed the 5' RACE reads and gives no DNA. This sample's table has about 43,000 distinct CDR3 sequences. The specimen sequenced was memory CD8+ T cells from blood. The receptors were gathered from a human donor in good health. Some clones in this sample may be carry-over from other donors' samples. Each CDR3 is given with its conserved first and last residue.

TRBV20-1,TRBJ2-7,CSAGTDYSYEQYF
TRBV29-1,TRBJ2-2,CSVPENANTGELFF
TRBV7-9,TRBJ1-5,CASSPRWDQPQHF
TRBV29-1,TRBJ2-3,CSAVGTESTDTQYF
TRBV6-6,TRBJ2-1,CASSLAGGDQEQFF
TRBV20-1,TRBJ2-7,CSARSAVSYEQYF
TRBV9,TRBJ2-1,CASSAQGFSYNEQFF
TRBV6-5,TRBJ2-1,CASSSFANEQFF
TRBV4-3,TRBJ2-1,CASSQDFVPYNEQFF
TRBV20-1,TRBJ2-3,CSARDPFGDADAQYF
TRBV25-1,TRBJ1-2,CASRDRAYGYTF
TRBV20-1,TRBJ1-2,CSASVAGTEGPGYTF
TRBV6-4,TRBJ2-1,CASSDSASGGAHEKFF
TRBV14,TRBJ2-2,CASSRTGAGRPGELFF
TRBV4-2,TRBJ2-3,CASSQDDKGISTDTQYF
TRBV6-4,TRBJ2-1,CASSESGGASHEQFF
TRBV11-2,TRBJ2-7,CVSSFNSGGFYEQYF
TRBV20-1,TRBJ2-1,CSAFLFGTVDNEQFF
TRBV23-1,TRBJ2-5,CASSRDPRHGDRQETQYF
TRBV7-9,TRBJ2-3,CASSRTGGRTDTQYF
TRBV7-9,TRBJ1-5,CASSPDSSNQPQHF
TRBV15,TRBJ2-7,CATSRDTFSGSPSYEQYF
TRBV7-2,TRBJ1-5,CASSYVTLAGQGNQPQHF
TRBV12-3/TRBV12-4,TRBJ2-2,CASSKDRVVTGELFF
TRBV4-3,TRBJ2-1,CASSQDSGTGHNEQFF
TRBV28,TRBJ1-1,CASSIGTEGGTEAFF
TRBV6-4,TRBJ2-7,CAPKRDRSFWEQYF
TRBV29-1,TRBJ1-1,CSVEFKTEAFF
TRBV7-2,TRBJ2-1,CASSSGQVLSSYNEQFF
TRBV6-6,TRBJ1-4,CASSSWQFWAGGGSNEKLFF
TRBV6-5,TRBJ2-2,CASSYSGQNTGELFF
TRBV25-1,TRBJ2-3,CASSERPAADTQYF
TRBV12-3/TRBV12-4,TRBJ2-4,CASSLGTGAKNIQYF
TRBV20-1,TRBJ2-2,CSARSPGAGDTGELFF
TRBV5-6,TRBJ2-3,CASSGGLAGDTQYF
TRBV7-8,TRBJ2-5,CASSLGHGGNIGTQYF
TRBV4-3,TRBJ2-3,CASSQRLGTSGLDTQYF
TRBV12-3/TRBV12-4,TRBJ2-7,CASREGLAGYEQYF
TRBV20-1,TRBJ1-1,CSASLGTGVLNTEAFF
TRBV15,TRBJ2-1,CATTPSGAYNEQFF
TRBV6-8,TRBJ2-7,CASSKRQGGAYEQYF
TRBV4-1,TRBJ1-1,CASGDRVEAFF